This T cell receptor (beta chain) was sequenced in a study of beta chain features in type 1 diabetes. Study outcomes and limitations: Among all four CD4+ subsets, Type 1 diabetes patients had TCRB CDR3s that were moderately but significantly shorter.

Remarks on this clone: Antigen specificity is unknown.

The study reverse transcribed the entire isolated RNA, so it sequenced expressed TCRB transcripts. Profiled with immunoSEQ multiplex PCR; TCRdb holds only in-frame clones, not every one. Here the sample spans about 620,000 clones, 15% to 17% being singletons. The sequence derives from a man aged 18 to 29 in good health. Material: naive CD4+ T cells from blood.

CDR3 loop: CASSQGIPGKITYEQYF. The CDR3 region has the DNA TGTGCCAGCAGCCAAGGGATACCGGGTAAAATCACCTACGAGCAGTACTTC. The gene calls are TRBV14 and TRBJ2-7, with D hard to call. Germline V gene sequence: CDR1 SGHDN, CDR2 FVKESK. The CDR3 has 17 amino acids. Trimming removed 1 base at V and 2 bases at J, with 18 bases between.